Sequencing of this T cell receptor (beta chain) was carried out in a study of sequential checkpoint blockade in melanoma. CDR3 length: 15 residues. CDR1 MNHEY and CDR2 SVGAGI come from the germline V gene. V lost 2 bases and J lost 1; bases outside the gene matches: 0. Measured with immunoSEQ multiplex PCR; TCRdb has only the in-frame clones, and not every one. The data show about 20,000 clones, around four fifths seen once. The treatment: randomized to nivolumab then ipilimumab (arm A) or the reverse (arm B). Sorted cells were live CD3+CD8+, lacking CD19 and CD56, from PBMCs. The clonotype was recovered from a human donor with melanoma. The chain has TRBV6-5 and TRBJ2-3, with 10 bases that match TRBD2. The starting material was CD8+ T cells sorted from blood (inferred from file names), obtained from a patient given nivolumab and ipilimumab in sequence. CDR3 DNA sequence: TGTGCCAGCAGTTACCTAGCGGGGGGCACAGATACGCAGTATTTT. This translates into CASSYLAGGTDTQYF.